This TCR beta chain was sequenced in a study of tissue T cells after allogeneic stem cell transplantation (dated by TCRdb to about 2022). About the investigation overall: The study profiled TCR beta repertoires in many tissues obtained from research autopsies of patients with and without GVHD, and also in mouse models of GVHD. The human part of the study was a prospective observational study with no blinding and no randomization. The study at large found these results: The patient cohort was small and varied clinically, and sampling depth was recognized as a limitation. The study did not establish which tissue TCRs were alloreactive or antigen-specific, and some clones may have been host cells that persisted. Few T cell clones were found to be shared across patients, but shared repertoire signatures across patients were revealed in a tissue-specific fashion by motif-based clustering. In both patients and mice, T cells from blood and spleen covered only a limited part of the TCR repertoire found in tissues. Within patients, how anatomically similar tissues were was a major factor shaping TCR repertoire composition, regardless of disease or transplant status.

From the cysteine up to the phenylalanine, the CDR3 has a length of 14 residues. The CDR3 was read in part: 39 bases, with the frame set at base 1. CDR1 is given as NNHNN and CDR2 as SYGAGS, both from the germline V gene (reference sequence). V loses 0 bases of germline sequence and J loses 4 bases, and the interval between the two ends is 10 bases. Library method: the immunoSEQ multiplex PCR assay. Adaptive Biotechnologies performed the TCRbeta CDR3 sequencing at survey depth and reported CDR3 sequences, V/J genes, productive frequency and template counts. TCR beta CDR3 regions were amplified from genomic DNA instead of RNA. On the study's bioinformatics: Jensen-Shannon divergence was used to quantify pairwise repertoire overlap between tissues, with a value of 1 indicating complete divergence and a value of 0 indicating identical repertoires. Tissues were clustered by single-linkage agglomerative hierarchical clustering of pairwise JSD values and displayed as dendrograms. GLIPH2 was applied to all patient samples using simulation_depth 1000, kmer_min_depth 3, and cdr3_length_cutoff 8, and only groups with more than two unique CDR3s were retained. A standardized tissue-overlap score extrapolated Jaccard GLIPH-group overlap across patients to a standard repertoire size of 1000 clones. Linear mixed-effect models, with tissue as a fixed effect and individual as a random effect, were used to test how diversity related to clinical or experimental variables. TCRdb obtained this table from immuneACCESS and retained in-frame rearrangements with V and J assigned. These tables miss some clones; where compared with another copy, unresolved V genes account for less than half of the shortfall, and the remainder is unexplained. V and J calls and clone size are copied from that table; D and trimming were computed from the DNA. The sample yields about 50,000 clones; about 73% were counted once. Clones ranked in the top ten supply 0.7% of the sample.

Note on this clone: Its cognate antigen has yet to be identified. Because this receptor comes from a mouse, its gene names and germline sequences follow the mouse reference. The CDR3 end is not reached by the read, which stops 1 residue before it; the germline J gene fills it in.

This sequence originates from a pool of C57BL/6 mice in good health. The sample consisted of sorted cells pooled from one or two spleens. The sequence links TRBV13-2 to TRBJ1-2, and TRBD1 may be the D gene, going by 6 matching bases. The CDR3 corresponds to CASGDARGGSDYTF. The part of the CDR3 DNA that was read is TGTGCCAGCGGTGATGCAAGGGGGGGCTCCGACTACACC.